This T cell receptor (beta chain) was found in a study of PD-1 blockade in classical Hodgkin lymphoma. The study, taken as a whole, reports: In newly diagnosed patients, baseline TCR diversity was reportedly below that of healthy donors. Prior to therapy, complete responders displayed diversity much like that of newly diagnosed patients. Patients with an early start, nivolumab under 1 year after ASCT, were excluded.

Time point meaning: cycle 4 day 1 (C4D1), after less than 7 weeks of nivolumab. Patients all relapsed after autologous stem cell transplantation, and there was variation in brentuximab vedotin exposure. The CD8+ T cells came from thawed PBMCs through magnetic negative selection. Under best response, outcomes were complete response, partial response or progressive disease. Libraries were prepared by immunoSEQ multiplex PCR; TCRdb keeps only in-frame clonotypes and omits some of them. There are thousands of clones in the sample; approximately 71% occur only once, and 10% to 15% lies in the top ten. About this clone itself: The antigen is not known.

Germline CDR1 is SEHNR and CDR2 is FQNEAQ (reference sequence). The CDR3 extends over 16 amino acids. The sequence came from a human donor with classical Hodgkin lymphoma. J is TRBJ2-5 and V is TRBV7-9; the match to TRBD1 covers 9 bases. The J call is in doubt because the DNA end fits TRBJ2-7 better. Here the sequenced sample was CD8+ T cells from blood, taken before the fourth cycle of nivolumab. The CDR3 loop is CASSLKGGDRAYEQYF. DNA for the CDR3: TGTGCCAGCAGCTTAAAAGGGGGGGACAGGGCCTACGAGCAGTACTTC.